The present T cell receptor beta chain was sequenced within a study of blood T cell repertoires in COVID-19. Which cohort a participant joined came from the clinical history participants gave. In Cohort 3, a recovered donor had either two negative PCRs, clearance, or symptom resolution. In the study's own analysis: Reference gene primer amplification gave estimated nucleated cell counts. The data were produced by immunoSEQ multiplex PCR, yet TCRdb's version contains in-frame clones alone and is incomplete. D and trimming were read from the DNA, whereas the V and J calls and clone size are those reported in that table. Found here are fewer than 250,000 clones, roughly 86% of them singletons; the top ten hold around 1.9%. CDR3 size: 14 residues. Germline V gives CDR1 ENHRY, CDR2 SYGVKD. The trim removed 2 bases at V and 5 bases at J, leaving 2 bases unmatched.

This sequence originates from a woman between 45 and 65 years old who had recovered from COVID-19. The sample was PBMCs or T cells enriched from blood (not recorded which). The rearrangement uses TRBV10-3 and TRBJ2-7, with 11 bases aligning to TRBD1. The CDR3 region has the DNA TGTGCCATCAGTGAGAGGACAGGGGGCGACGAGCAGTACTTC. It encodes CAISERTGGDEQYF.